The clone carrying this T cell receptor beta chain was detected many times. Its specificity is not known. What was amplified from RNA transcripts were TCR beta CDR3 regions. An initial round of RT-PCR targeting the TCR CDR3 relied on the HTBI primer set. TCRdb passed the multiplex PCR reads through MiXCR, listing each CDR3 protein once. The sample carries 250,000 to 300,000 distinct CDR3 sequences, 15% to 20% recorded once. The data derive from a study of T cells in Graves' hyperthyroidism and ophthalmopathy. Overall study: Peripheral blood was secured at the point of initial diagnosis, before any treatment. Notes on the study in general: Among thyroid clonotypes expanded above 0.001, most also appeared in blood.

Germline V CDR1 and CDR2: SGHAT, FQNNGV. The CDR3 is 15 residues long. Trimming stripped 2 bases from V and 7 bases from J, with 14 bases between. The gene calls are TRBV11-2 and TRBJ1-4; no clear D. The receptor was isolated from a man in his fifties or sixties with Graves' ophthalmopathy. Sequenced material: blood. The CDR3 sequence: CASSLSLVGGEKLFF. The CDR3 DNA is TGTGCCAGCAGCTTAAGTCTCGTGGGTGGTGAAAAACTGTTTTTT. Full variable domain (missing parts from reference TRBV11-2 and TRBJ1-4): EAGVAQSPRYKIIEKRQSVAFWCNPISGHATLYWYQQILGQGPKLLIQFQNNGVVDDSQLPKDRFSAERLKGVDSTLKIQPAKLEDSAVYLCASSLSLVGGEKLFFGSGTQLSVL.